A single sample is the source of the 29 T cell receptor beta chains below, sequenced in a study of T cells of healthy individuals. TCRdb used MiXCR to reprocess the 5' RACE reads, holding one entry per CDR3 protein. There are around 53,000 distinct CDR3 sequences in the sample; roughly 14% occur only once, and 15% to 20% lies in the top ten. These receptors were obtained from a human donor in good health.

The table lists this clonotype with a few counts. The chain has TRBV11-2 and TRBJ1-3, with TRBD1 as a possible D gene (6 bases). CDR3 length: 14 residues. The germline V gene encodes CDR1 SGHAT and CDR2 FQNNGV. Trimming cost V 6 bases and J 0 bases, with 9 bases left between them. The CDR3 coding sequence is TGTGCCAGCAGGGGACAAGCCTCTGGAAACACCATATATTTT. It is translated as CASRGQASGNTIYF.

This clonotype was detected only a few times. J is TRBJ1-3 and V is TRBV6-1; tentatively, D is TRBD1 (5 bases). Trimming stripped 6 bases from V and 2 bases from J, with 11 bases between. This CDR3 spans 14 amino acids. The germline V gene encodes CDR1 MNHNS and CDR2 SASEGT. CDR3 in DNA: TGTGCCAGCAGGAGGGGAGGTGCTGGAAACACCATATATTTT. It codes for CASRRGGAGNTIYF.

This clonotype has ten or more counts. This sequence joins TRBV30 and TRBJ1-6; weak D call: TRBD1 (6 bases). The CDR3 runs 13 residues. In germline, CDR1 is GTSNPN, CDR2 SVGIG (reference sequence). Trimming stripped 0 bases from V and 11 bases from J, with 11 bases between. Written as DNA, the CDR3 is TGTGCCTGGAGTGTTGGGACACAGGCACCCCTCCACTTT. Translating it yields CAWSVGTQAPLHF.

This clonotype came up many times. The chain is built from TRBV24-1 and TRBJ2-2; TRBD2 agrees at 16 bases. J gave up 6 bases and V 4 bases, and 13 bases lay outside the gene matches. Germline CDR1 and CDR2: KGHDR and SFDVKD. The CDR3 contains 20 residues. This chain's CDR3 is CATSETGTSGRAFIPGELFF. DNA for the CDR3: TGTGCCACCAGTGAGACCGGGACTAGCGGGAGGGCCTTCATCCCCGGGGAGCTGTTTTTT.

This rearrangement joins TRBV10-3 to TRBJ2-5; D remains ambiguous. The CDR3 consists of 13 residues. The germline gives CDR1 ENHRY, CDR2 SYGVKD. V lost 3 bases to trimming and J lost 3 bases, with 8 bases between them. CDR3 in amino acids: CAISDGAKETQYF. The CDR3 coding sequence is TGTGCCATCAGTGATGGAGCTAAAGAGACCCAGTACTTC.

V and J are TRBV9 and TRBJ1-2; weak D call: TRBD1 (5 bases). CDR3 length equals 14 residues. Trimming stripped 0 bases from V and 3 bases from J, with 9 bases between. CDR1 is SGDLS and CDR2 is YYNGEE in the germline V gene. The CDR3 region has the DNA TGTGCCAGCAGCGTAGATCAAGGGGACTATGGCTACACCTTC. Protein sequence: CASSVDQGDYGYTF.

The CDR3 loop is CASSPDTTYEQYF. The DNA for the CDR3 is TGTGCCAGCAGCCCGGACACCACCTACGAGCAGTACTTC. The J gene is TRBJ2-7, the V gene TRBV7-8; a weak D match, TRBD1 (5 bases). The germline CDR1 and CDR2 sequences are SGHVS and FQNEAQ. V gave up 5 bases and J gave up 2 bases, with 10 bases separating them. This CDR3 region has 13 residues.

This clonotype came up many times. The genes are TRBV25-1 and TRBJ1-1, with 7 bases fitting TRBD1. This CDR3 comprises 13 residues. Germline loops: CDR1 MGHDK, CDR2 SYGVNS. Trimming took 5 bases from V and 6 from J; bases not matched to a gene: 6. The CDR3 spells CASSLVQGSEAFF. CDR3 DNA sequence: TGTGCCAGCAGTCTCGTACAGGGGTCTGAAGCTTTCTTT.

This clonotype was observed many times. One end of the junction varies from germline; a read error may be responsible. The genes are TRBV6-6 and TRBJ1-3; D is possibly TRBD1 (5 bases). Germline loops: CDR1 MNHNY, CDR2 SVGAGI (reference sequence). This CDR3 contains 14 residues. The CDR3 loop reads CASSPRGSRNTTYF. The CDR3 DNA sequence: TGTGCCAGCAGTCCCCGGGGCAGCAGAAACACCACATATTTT.

In this sample, this clonotype turned up a few times. The chain combines TRBV20-1 with TRBJ2-7, with 7 bases aligning to TRBD1. From germline, CDR1 is DFQATT and CDR2 SNEGSKA (reference sequence). The CDR3 extends over 13 amino acids. V lost 5 bases, J lost 6 bases, and 10 bases stayed unmatched. The CDR3 is CSALKGAPGEQYF. The CDR3 region has the DNA TGCAGTGCTCTGAAGGGGGCGCCGGGCGAGCAGTACTTC.

This clonotype was seen a few times. The CDR3 DNA is TGCGCCAGCAGTTCAGGGTTCTTGAGGGAAAAACTGTTTTTT. Its protein is CASSSGFLREKLFF. The genes are TRBV5-1 and TRBJ1-4; maybe TRBD1 (5 bases). Trimming stripped 5 bases from V and 8 bases from J, with 16 bases between. CDR3 size: 14 residues. Germline lookup yields CDR1 SGHRS and CDR2 YFSETQ.

V is TRBV7-2 and J is TRBJ2-5; 14 nucleotides match TRBD2. There are 18 residues in the CDR3. CDR1 SGHTA and CDR2 FQGNSA come from the germline V gene. With 5 bases clipped from V and 2 bases from J, the junction kept 10 bases outside the gene matches. CDR3 nucleotide sequence: TGTGCCAGCAGCCCTGGGACTAGCGGGAGCATGGTTCAAGAGACCCAGTACTTC. Protein sequence: CASSPGTSGSMVQETQYF. The full variable domain, with the rest looked up from reference TRBV7-2 and TRBJ2-5, is GAGVSQSPSNKVTEKGKDVELRCDPISGHTALYWYRQSLGQGLEFLIYFQGNSAPDKSGLPSDRFSAERTGGSVSTLTIQRTQQEDSAVYLCASSPGTSGSMVQETQYFGPGTRLLVL.

This clonotype was found a few times. The chain combines TRBV19 with TRBJ2-4; 7 bases map to TRBD2. J was trimmed by 2 bases and V by 5 bases; bases with no gene match: 3. Germline CDR1 is LNHDA and CDR2 is SQIVND (reference sequence). The CDR3 runs to 14 residues. CDR3: CASSGGGTKNIQYF. CDR3 nucleotide sequence: TGTGCCAGTAGTGGCGGGGGAACCAAAAACATTCAGTACTTC.

This clonotype occurred a few times. J is TRBJ2-7 and V is TRBV19; perhaps TRBD2 as D (7 bases). V lost 3 bases to trimming and J lost 2 bases, with 14 bases between them. The germline gives CDR1 LNHDA, CDR2 SQIVND (reference sequence). The CDR3 sequence is 15 residues long. The CDR3 bases are TGTGCCAGTAGTATCGGGCGGGGGCGAACCTACGAGCAGTACTTC. Amino acids: CASSIGRGRTYEQYF.

Sample share makes this clonotype medium-sized. V is TRBV20-1 and J is TRBJ2-7, with 12 nucleotides matching TRBD2. The length of the CDR3 is 13 residues. CDR1 DFQATT and CDR2 SNEGSKA come from the germline V gene (reference sequence). With 5 bases clipped from V and 7 bases from J, the junction kept 6 bases outside the gene matches. CDR3 residues: CSAWTSGKDEQYF. The CDR3 region has the DNA TGCAGTGCTTGGACTAGCGGGAAGGATGAGCAGTACTTC.

This clonotype was seen many times. The chain carries TRBV29-1 and TRBJ1-5; a weak D match, TRBD1 (6 bases). The length of the CDR3 is 12 residues. CDR1 and CDR2 (germline): SQVTM, ANQGSEA. V lost 3 bases to trimming and J lost 7 bases, with 10 bases between them. CDR3 bases: TGCAGCGTTGAGGGGGCCGGCCAGCCCCAGCATTTT. Amino acid sequence: CSVEGAGQPQHF.

The chain joins TRBV20-1 to TRBJ2-3; 12 bases are a match to TRBD2. CDR1 and CDR2 from the germline V gene are DFQATT and SNEGSKA (reference sequence). The CDR3 covers 14 residues. Trimming at V came to 5 bases and at J to 5 bases, leaving 5 bases not matched to a gene. The CDR3 reads CSALAGGPGDTQYF. CDR3 bases: TGCAGTGCTCTAGCGGGGGGGCCTGGAGATACGCAGTATTTT.

This clonotype has a count of ten or more. The chain couples TRBV6-2 or TRBV6-3 to TRBJ2-7; TRBD1 is a possible D gene (5 bases). The germline V and J ends were trimmed by 6 bases and 10 bases, with 13 bases remaining between them. This CDR3 is built from 11 residues. Per the germline V gene, CDR1 is MNHEY and CDR2 is SVGEGT. CDR3 sequence (DNA): TGTGCCAGCAGCGAAGGGGCAAGTCAGTACTTC. As protein: CASSEGASQYF.

Comments on this clonotype: A much larger clone is a single base away; this may be a read error. This chain links TRBV7-8 with TRBJ2-6, with 9 bases aligning to TRBD1. The germline CDR1 and CDR2 sequences are SGHVS and FQNEAQ. The CDR3 has 17 residues. The CDR3 sequence: CASSSGQGSSGADVLTF. DNA of the CDR3: TGTGCCAGCAGCTCCGGACAGGGGAGTTCTGGGGCCGACGTCCTGACTTTC.

The J gene is TRBJ1-2, the V gene TRBV20-1; weak D call: TRBD1 (6 bases). CDR1 DFQATT and CDR2 SNEGSKA come from the germline V gene (reference sequence). Between the trimmed V and J ends, which lost 4 bases and 1 base, there was a span of 10 bases. CDR3 length: 13 residues. The CDR3 coding sequence is TGCAGTGCTAAAAGACAGGATAACTATGGCTACACCTTC. Translated: CSAKRQDNYGYTF.

This clonotype was seen repeatedly, ten times or more. The chain joins TRBV4-3 to TRBJ2-2; 9 bases map to TRBD1. The CDR3 is made up of 15 amino acids. Germline CDR1 is LGHNA and CDR2 is YSLEER. Germline trimming cut 7 bases from V and 7 bases from J; bases unmatched to any gene: 10. CDR3 in DNA: TGCGCCAGCAACCCAGACAGGGGGAATGGCGGGGAGCTGTTTTTT. Protein product: CASNPDRGNGGELFF.

The chain links TRBV6-6 to TRBJ2-3, with D possibly being TRBD1 (6 bases). The CDR3 spans 12 residues. Trimming took 8 bases from V and 0 from J, leaving 6 bases between them. Germline loops: CDR1 MNHNY, CDR2 SVGAGI (reference sequence). The CDR3 DNA reads as TGTGCCAGCGGGACAAGCACAGATACGCAGTATTTT. It is translated as CASGTSTDTQYF.

The rearrangement joins TRBV5-4 to TRBJ2-7; TRBD1 agrees at 11 bases. V dropped 3 bases and J dropped 2; count of bases not matched to a gene: 13. The germline gives CDR1 SGHNT, CDR2 YYREEE (reference sequence). The CDR3 is 18 residues long. The CDR3 reads CASSSRIGQGANPYEQYF. In DNA, the CDR3 is TGTGCCAGCAGCTCGCGAATAGGACAGGGGGCCAACCCCTACGAGCAGTACTTC.

The sample holds a few counts of this clonotype. The chain uses TRBV25-1 and TRBJ2-2; 8 nucleotides line up with TRBD1. Trimming took 8 bases from V and 0 from J; bases not matched to a gene: 8. Per germline, CDR1 MGHDK and CDR2 SYGVNS. The CDR3 contains 16 residues. CDR3 residues: CASWTGQDANTGELFF. In DNA, the CDR3 is TGTGCCAGCTGGACAGGGCAGGACGCGAACACCGGGGAGCTGTTTTTT. The variable domain in full, with the rest retrieved from reference TRBV25-1 and TRBJ2-2, is EADIYQTPRYLVIGTGKKITLECSQTMGHDKMYWYQQDPGMELHLIHYSYGVNSTEKGDLSSESTVSRIRTEHFPLTLESARPSHTSQYLCASWTGQDANTGELFFGEGSRLTVL.

The chain couples TRBV29-1 to TRBJ1-4; 7 bases line up with TRBD1. CDR3 size: 13 residues. J gave up 8 bases and V 6 bases, and 9 bases lay outside the gene matches. Germline V CDR1 and CDR2: SQVTM, ANQGSEA. The CDR3 sequence is CSVATGSREKLFF. The CDR3 DNA reads TGCAGCGTAGCGACAGGGTCTCGGGAAAAACTGTTTTTT.

This clonotype turned up a few times. This chain connects TRBV6-2 or TRBV6-3 to TRBJ2-3, with a possible D match to TRBD2 (6 bases). The CDR3 spans 16 residues. In germline, CDR1 is MNHEY, CDR2 SVGEGT. V lost 2 bases and J 0 bases, leaving 12 bases between the germline ends. The CDR3 spells CASSYGGATSTDTQYF. For the CDR3, the DNA is TGTGCCAGCAGTTACGGCGGGGCCACTAGCACAGATACGCAGTATTTT.

This clonotype occurred many times. The chain carries TRBV7-2 and TRBJ2-3; D is uncertain. The ends were cut back, 5 bases at V and 3 bases at J, with 12 bases in the middle. The CDR3 length is 14 residues. The germline CDR1 and CDR2 sequences are SGHTA and FQGNSA. CDR3 in amino acids: CASSISSQTDTQYF. Written as DNA, the CDR3 is TGTGCCAGCAGCATCTCCAGTCAGACAGATACGCAGTATTTT. Complete variable domain (other parts from reference TRBV7-2 and TRBJ2-3): GAGVSQSPSNKVTEKGKDVELRCDPISGHTALYWYRQSLGQGLEFLIYFQGNSAPDKSGLPSDRFSAERTGGSVSTLTIQRTQQEDSAVYLCASSISSQTDTQYFGPGTRLTVL.

The rearrangement joins TRBV7-9 to TRBJ2-5; no clear D. The germline V gene has CDR1 SEHNR and CDR2 FQNEAQ (reference sequence). CDR3 size: 16 residues. V lost 5 bases and J 2 bases, leaving 18 bases between the germline ends. The DNA for the CDR3 is TGTGCCAGCAGCCCCCCTGCCAGCAACTTACAAGAGACCCAGTACTTC. It specifies CASSPPASNLQETQYF.

This clonotype was seen just once. The chain is built from TRBV20-1 and TRBJ1-4; 10 bases fit TRBD1. Losses at the gene ends were 8 bases for V and 6 bases for J; bases not matched to a gene: 6. The CDR3 has 13 residues. Germline V lookup: CDR1 DFQATT, CDR2 SNEGSKA (reference sequence). CDR3 coding DNA: TGCAGTTCTCGACAGGGGGCATATGAAAAACTGTTTTTT. This encodes CSSRQGAYEKLFF.